This is a list of T cell receptor beta chains from one sample in a study of shared clonotypes between healthy human individuals. Produced via immunoSEQ multiplex PCR; TCRdb's table is partial and in-frame only. The sample consists of 2 million to 2.5 million clones, about 94% of them appearing once. Sequencing input: naive CD4+ T cells sorted from blood. The origin of the receptors is a man between 18 and 35 years old in good health. CDR3s include the opening cysteine and the closing phenylalanine or tryptophan. The order of the fields is V gene, clone size, J gene, D gene, CDR3 protein, CDR3 DNA. D genes are given only for firm matches. Rows give clone size only sometimes, using once, few, many, or a class for an expanded clone.

v_call: TRBV7-9
clone_size: NA
j_call: TRBJ2-1
d_call: NA
cdr3_aa: CASGGASSYNEQFF
cdr3_nt: TGTGCCAGCGGCGGGGCGAGCTCCTACAATGAGCAGTTCTTC

v_call: TRBV20-1
clone_size: NA
j_call: TRBJ1-4
d_call: NA
cdr3_aa: CSALNEKLFF
cdr3_nt: TGCAGTGCCCTAAATGAAAAACTGTTTTTT

v_call: TRBV5-1
clone_size: NA
j_call: TRBJ2-1
d_call: TRBD2
cdr3_aa: CASSPVSGSSYNEQFF
cdr3_nt: TGCGCCAGCAGCCCCGTCAGCGGGAGCTCCTACAATGAGCAGTTCTTC

v_call: TRBV7-3
clone_size: NA
j_call: TRBJ2-5
d_call: TRBD1
cdr3_aa: CASPSGTEETQYF
cdr3_nt: TGTGCCAGCCCTTCCGGGACAGAAGAGACCCAGTACTTC

v_call: TRBV18
clone_size: NA
j_call: TRBJ1-1
d_call: NA
cdr3_aa: CASSPRQRNTEAFF
cdr3_nt: TGTGCCAGCTCACCCCGACAGAGGAACACTGAAGCTTTCTTT

v_call: TRBV7-2
clone_size: few
j_call: TRBJ1-3
d_call: NA
cdr3_aa: CASSLAGNTIYF
cdr3_nt: TGTGCCAGCAGCTTAGCAGGAAACACCATATATTTT

v_call: TRBV4-3
clone_size: NA
j_call: TRBJ2-7
d_call: NA
cdr3_aa: CASSPHTDKSYEQYF
cdr3_nt: TGCGCCAGCAGCCCCCACACGGACAAATCCTACGAGCAGTACTTC

v_call: TRBV29-1
clone_size: NA
j_call: TRBJ2-1
d_call: NA
cdr3_aa: CSVETDRHEQFF
cdr3_nt: TGCAGCGTAGAGACCGACAGACATGAGCAGTTCTTC

v_call: TRBV11-3
clone_size: NA
j_call: TRBJ2-1
d_call: NA
cdr3_aa: CASSLDPAGEQFF
cdr3_nt: TGTGCCAGCAGCTTAGATCCGGCCGGGGAGCAGTTCTTC

v_call: TRBV19
clone_size: NA
j_call: TRBJ2-3
d_call: NA
cdr3_aa: CASSDGRRPDTQYF
cdr3_nt: TGTGCCAGTAGTGATGGAAGGAGGCCAGATACGCAGTATTTT

v_call: TRBV6-4
clone_size: few
j_call: TRBJ1-6
d_call: NA
cdr3_aa: CASSEGGRISPLHF
cdr3_nt: TGTGCCAGCAGTGAGGGGGGGCGCATTTCACCCCTCCACTTT

v_call: TRBV6-5
clone_size: NA
j_call: TRBJ2-3
d_call: TRBD2
cdr3_aa: CASSLAGVTDTQYF
cdr3_nt: TGTGCCAGCAGTCTAGCGGGAGTCACAGATACGCAGTATTTT

v_call: TRBV7-9
clone_size: NA
j_call: TRBJ1-2
d_call: TRBD1
cdr3_aa: CASSSPDREGPYGYTF
cdr3_nt: TGTGCCAGCAGCTCTCCGGACAGGGAGGGCCCCTATGGCTACACCTTC

v_call: TRBV7-2
clone_size: NA
j_call: TRBJ2-7
d_call: NA
cdr3_aa: CASSVRLGLGEQYF
cdr3_nt: TGTGCCAGCAGCGTTCGCCTCGGTTTAGGGGAGCAGTACTTC

v_call: TRBV29-1
clone_size: NA
j_call: TRBJ2-3
d_call: TRBD1
cdr3_aa: CSVRQGKADTQYF
cdr3_nt: TGCAGCGTCCGACAGGGAAAGGCAGATACGCAGTATTTT

v_call: TRBV6-1
clone_size: NA
j_call: TRBJ1-1
d_call: NA
cdr3_aa: CASSADPFTEAFF
cdr3_nt: TGTGCCAGCAGTGCGGACCCGTTCACTGAAGCTTTCTTT

v_call: TRBV7-9
clone_size: NA
j_call: TRBJ2-3
d_call: NA
cdr3_aa: CASSLTASTDTQYF
cdr3_nt: TGTGCCAGCAGCTTAACTGCGTCCACAGATACGCAGTATTTT

v_call: TRBV28
clone_size: NA
j_call: TRBJ1-5
d_call: NA
cdr3_aa: CASHRGGPVEPQHF
cdr3_nt: TGTGCCAGTCACCGTGGGGGGCCCGTAGAGCCCCAGCATTTT

v_call: TRBV6-5
clone_size: NA
j_call: TRBJ2-3
d_call: NA
cdr3_aa: CASTRYRVYEEYF
cdr3_nt: TGTGCCAGCACCCGGTACAGAGTTTACGAGGAGTATTTT

v_call: TRBV29-1
clone_size: NA
j_call: TRBJ2-3
d_call: NA
cdr3_aa: CSVARGRADTQYF
cdr3_nt: TGCAGCGTTGCCAGGGGAAGGGCAGATACGCAGTATTTT

v_call: TRBV6-6
clone_size: NA
j_call: TRBJ2-2
d_call: NA
cdr3_aa: CASSPGAPGELFF
cdr3_nt: TGTGCCAGCAGTCCAGGGGCCCCCGGGGAGCTGTTTTTT

v_call: TRBV28
clone_size: NA
j_call: TRBJ1-4
d_call: NA
cdr3_aa: CASSFLRGNEKLFF
cdr3_nt: TGTGCCAGCAGTTTCCTCCGGGGAAATGAAAAACTGTTTTTT